This TCR beta chain was recovered during a study of blood T cells in healthy people across ages. The V and J ends lost 4 bases and 3 bases respectively, with 24 bases between them. The CDR3 is 18 residues long. Looked up from germline, CDR1 is SGHVT and CDR2 is SQSDAQ. Primed by a sample-barcoded 5' primer and a J-beta primer mix, a second PCR proceeded for roughly 7 to 12 cycles. One entry per CDR3 protein, called by TCRdb with MiXCR from the 5' RACE reads. Here the sample spans around 800,000 distinct CDR3 sequences, 20% to 30% being singletons. Another study also made use of these data, one on T cells of mothers and their children.

This TCR was sampled from a boy aged 5-17 years in good health. The chain employs TRBV7-4 and TRBJ1-2; D remains ambiguous. The sample consisted of blood. CDR3: CASSSAPVTGSEDYGYTF. CDR3 bases: TGTGCCAGCAGCTCAGCTCCTGTGACCGGGTCGGAGGACTATGGCTACACCTTC.